The clone carrying this T cell receptor beta chain was counted a few times. Since all of the isolated RNA was reverse transcribed, expressed TCRB transcripts were what got sequenced. TCRdb keeps only in-frame clones here, not all; method: immunoSEQ multiplex PCR. The sample has nearly 350,000 clones, 7% to 9% seen once. This record belongs to a study of beta chain features in type 1 diabetes. Trimming at V came to 9 bases and at J to 4 bases, leaving 6 bases not matched to a gene. Germline-derived CDR1 and CDR2 are SGDLS and YYNGEE. The CDR3 is 16 residues long. The receptor was derived from a woman under 30 in good health. The V and J genes are TRBV9 and TRBJ2-2; 16 bases fit TRBD2. Sequencing was done on a sample of central memory CD4+ T cells from blood. The CDR3 protein is CATWGLAGGSTGELFF. In DNA form, the CDR3 reads TGTGCCACGTGGGGACTAGCGGGAGGGAGCACCGGGGAGCTGTTTTTT.